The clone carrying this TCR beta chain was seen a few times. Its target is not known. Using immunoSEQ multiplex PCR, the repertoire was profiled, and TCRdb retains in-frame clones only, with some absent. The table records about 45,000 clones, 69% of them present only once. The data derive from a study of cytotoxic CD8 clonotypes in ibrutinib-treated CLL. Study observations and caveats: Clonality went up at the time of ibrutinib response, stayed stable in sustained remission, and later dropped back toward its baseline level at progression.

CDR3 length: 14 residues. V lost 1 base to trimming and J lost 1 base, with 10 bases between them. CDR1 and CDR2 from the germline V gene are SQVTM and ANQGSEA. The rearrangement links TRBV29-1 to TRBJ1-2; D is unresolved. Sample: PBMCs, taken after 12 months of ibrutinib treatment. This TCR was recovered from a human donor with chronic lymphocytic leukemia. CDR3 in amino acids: CSVEGGRINYGYTF. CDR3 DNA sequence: TGCAGCGTTGAAGGAGGCAGGATTAACTATGGCTACACCTTC.